The 11 T cell receptor beta chains below come from one sample, sequenced in a study of OX40 agonist ivuxolimab in advanced cancers. The assay was immunoSEQ multiplex PCR, and TCRdb's table has in-frame clones only and misses some. In the table there are about 79,000 clones, about 84% of which are singletons. The specimen was CD4+ or CD8+ T cells sorted from blood, collected in a trial of the OX40 agonist ivuxolimab. The receptors come from an adult with an advanced solid tumor such as melanoma, head and neck, liver or kidney cancer.

The chain is built from TRBV6-1 and TRBJ1-2; D remains unclear. V was cut by 7 bases and J by 7 bases, with 13 bases left in between. Germline values: CDR1 MNHNS, CDR2 SASEGT. The CDR3 spans 12 residues. CDR3 region: CASTPSRAGYTF. In DNA form, the CDR3 reads TGTGCCAGCACTCCCTCCCGGGCTGGCTACACCTTC.

The gene calls are TRBV6-6 and TRBJ1-1; tentative D call: TRBD1 (5 bases). The CDR3 runs to 14 residues. Trimming stripped 5 bases from V and 4 bases from J, with 14 bases between. Germline V gene data show CDR1 as MNHNY and CDR2 as SVGAGI (reference sequence). CDR3 protein: CASSPLTASTEAFF. The CDR3 DNA is TGTGCCAGCAGTCCCCTGACAGCATCCACTGAAGCTTTCTTT.

The V call is TRBV5-1, the J call TRBJ2-1; TRBD2 matches at 13 bases. V shed 4 bases, J shed 8 bases, and the junction held 9 bases outside the gene matches. The CDR3 is 16 amino acids. CDR1 SGHRS and CDR2 YFSETQ come from the germline V gene. CDR3 nucleotide sequence: TGCGCCAGCAGCGGGCTACTAGCGGGAGGGGAAGATGAGCAGTTCTTC. Translated: CASSGLLAGGEDEQFF.

The chain has TRBV2 and TRBJ2-5; D not resolved. The CDR3 runs 13 residues. Germline CDR1 SNHLY, CDR2 FYNNEI. The V and J ends lost 4 bases and 1 base respectively, with 7 bases between them. CDR3 DNA: TGTGCCAGCAGTGTGATAAGCCAAGAGACCCAGTACTTC. Protein product: CASSVISQETQYF.

The V gene is TRBV7-9, the J gene TRBJ1-1, with D unresolved. CDR1 is SEHNR, CDR2 FQNEAQ, per germline (reference sequence). The V end was cut by 3 bases, the J end by 3 bases, with 2 bases between. The CDR3 is made up of 11 amino acids. CDR3 DNA: TGTGCCAGCAGCTTTGACACTGAAGCTTTCTTT. This gives the protein CASSFDTEAFF.

V and J are TRBV5-5 and TRBJ2-3; D is ambiguous. Per germline, CDR1 SGHKS and CDR2 YYEKEE (reference sequence). This CDR3 is 17 amino acids long. Deletions cut 2 bases from V and 2 bases from J, with 18 bases between. CDR3 in amino acids: CASSLSTGRVYTDTQYF. Written as DNA, the CDR3 is TGTGCCAGCAGCTTATCAACCGGTAGAGTTTACACAGATACGCAGTATTTT.

As regards this clone: Other nucleotide sequences from this sample produce the same CDR3. This chain connects TRBV27 to TRBJ2-7, with 9 bases identical to TRBD1. CDR3 length equals 15 residues. Per the germline V gene, CDR1 is MNHEY and CDR2 is SMNVEV (reference sequence). J gave up 2 bases and V 8 bases, and 10 bases lay outside the gene matches. CDR3 coding DNA: TGTGCCAGCCGATCAGGACAGGGGATTACCTACGAGCAGTACTTC. It translates to CASRSGQGITYEQYF.

J is TRBJ1-2 and V is TRBV5-8, with D perhaps TRBD1 (5 bases). The V gene lost 4 bases and the J gene lost 11 bases, with 24 bases spanning the gap. The length of the CDR3 is 15 residues. Germline CDR1 SGHTS, CDR2 YDEGEE. The CDR3 spells CASSPSGIGGLGYTF. The CDR3 region has the DNA TGTGCCAGCAGCCCGTCAGGGATTGGTGGGCTTGGGTACACCTTC. The full variable domain, its missing parts supplied by reference TRBV5-8 and TRBJ1-2, is EAGVTQSPTHLIKTRGQQATLRCSPISGHTSVYWYQQALGLGLQFLLWYDEGEERNRGNFPPRFSGRQFPNYSSELNVNALELEDSALYLCASSPSGIGGLGYTFGSGTRLTVV.

The rearrangement joins TRBV11-1 to TRBJ2-7, with TRBD2 matching over 7 bases. Trimming removed 4 bases from V and 3 bases from J; junction bases left unmatched: 12. Per germline, CDR1 SGHAT and CDR2 FQDESV (reference sequence). The CDR3 consists of 16 residues. The CDR3 DNA reads as TGTGCCAGCAGCTCCTTGGAAGGGAGGGGATTCTACGAGCAGTACTTC. This sequence encodes CASSSLEGRGFYEQYF.

The chain has TRBV19 and TRBJ2-2; TRBD2 agrees at 7 bases. There are 17 residues in the CDR3. Germline V gene lookup returns CDR1 LNHDA and CDR2 SQIVND (reference sequence). V lost 4 bases and J lost 6; bases outside the gene matches: 14. The CDR3 DNA reads as TGTGCCAGTAGTAGATATTCAGCGGGGACGGCGGCCGGGGAGCTGTTTTTT. This encodes CASSRYSAGTAAGELFF.

Only one count was recorded for this clone. The V gene is TRBV6-1, the J gene TRBJ1-1; D not resolved. The germline V gene encodes CDR1 MNHNS and CDR2 SASEGT. V was shortened by 1 base and J by 8 bases, with 17 bases between the two germline ends. The CDR3 sequence is 15 residues long. CDR3 in amino acids: CASSEVFGGREEAFF. The CDR3 DNA reads as TGTGCCAGCAGTGAAGTATTCGGAGGGCGGGAGGAAGCTTTCTTT.